This T cell receptor beta chain is drawn from a study of T cell responses to AZD1222 COVID-19 vaccine. Study in general: Timing groups of about 4 and about 12 weeks for second doses were pooled. The study's findings and limits: Baseline serology detected seropositivity in only 5 or 6 AZD1222 recipients.

Points on this clone: As yet, its antigen is unknown.

The V and J ends lost 8 bases and 7 bases, in that order; junction bases with no gene match: 13. This CDR3 contains 16 residues. The germline V gene has CDR1 MDHEN and CDR2 SYDVKM. The method was immunoSEQ multiplex PCR; TCRdb's version includes in-frame clones alone and lacks a portion of them. The data hold more than 100,000 clones, with around 90% observed a single time. The sequences come from peripheral blood, collected on day 0 of AZD1222 vaccination. The chain uses TRBV28 and TRBJ1-6, with 8 nucleotides matching TRBD1. This TCR came from an adult in good health. The CDR3 loop reads CASGRQGSKKNSPLHF. CDR3 nucleotide sequence: TGTGCCAGCGGGAGACAGGGGAGTAAGAAAAATTCACCCCTCCACTTT.